This T cell receptor beta chain was sequenced during a study of brain T cells in children with intractable seizures. From germline, CDR1 is LNHDA and CDR2 SQIVND (reference sequence). This CDR3 has 15 amino acids. V was cut by 6 bases and J by 7 bases, with 20 bases left in between. Using immunoSEQ multiplex PCR, the repertoire was profiled, and TCRdb retains in-frame clones only, with some absent. Of 300,000 to 400,000 clones in the sample, over 90% are singletons; the top ten hold 5.5% to 6%. Time point denoted: blood from clinic visit 5 months post-surgery; TSC patient then seizure free. The sequence came from a boy younger than two with tuberous sclerosis and intractable seizures. The source was peripheral blood, collected 4 to 6 months after surgery. This chain connects TRBV19 to TRBJ2-3; D gene ambiguous. The CDR3 sequence is CASSHDAVTTNTQYF. The CDR3 DNA sequence: TGTGCCAGTAGCCATGACGCGGTCACCACCAATACGCAGTATTTT.